This T cell receptor (beta chain) was found in a study of blood T cell repertoires in COVID-19. Data came from immunoSEQ multiplex PCR; TCRdb stores just in-frame clones and leaves some out. The sample includes around 270,000 clones, roughly 84% seen only once; the top ten take about 1.5%. CDR3 length: 14 amino acids. Germline V gene sequence: CDR1 SQVTM, CDR2 ANQGSEA. Unmatched junction bases numbered 8, after V lost 6 bases and J lost 2 bases. Specimen: peripheral blood. The chain uses TRBV29-1 and TRBJ2-3, with 7 bases fitting TRBD1. The origin of this receptor is a woman between 40 and 50 years old who had recovered from COVID-19. CDR3 sequence: CSVVGDRSTDTQYF. CDR3 DNA sequence: TGCAGCGTCGTTGGGGACAGATCCACAGATACGCAGTATTTT.